The clone carrying this T cell receptor (beta chain) was found a few times. Repertoires were generated with immunoSEQ multiplex PCR, while TCRdb's copy carries only in-frame clones and drops some. The top ten clones hold roughly 4% of a sample with 130,000 to 150,000 clones, about 87% of them seen once. The sample is drawn from a study of blood T cell repertoires in COVID-19. Germline CDR1 reads SGHKS; CDR2 reads YYEKEE (reference sequence). This CDR3 is 15 amino acids long. Trimming took 6 bases from V and 0 from J, leaving 13 bases between them. This TCR was recovered from a woman aged 40 to 50 with acute or convalescent COVID-19. Source material: peripheral blood. The rearrangement uses TRBV5-5 and TRBJ1-3; D perhaps matches TRBD1 (6 bases). In nucleotides, the CDR3 is TGTGCCAGCACCCAGACACAGGGCTCTGGAAACACCATATATTTT. This translates into CASTQTQGSGNTIYF.